This TCR beta chain emerged from a study of vaccination effects on CD4 cells after COVID-19. With respect to this clone: What it recognizes is unknown.

Culturing for about 10 days preceded CD4+ T cell isolation. Two doses of BNT162b2 or mRNA-1273 vaccine were administered to participants. Germline-derived CDR1 and CDR2 are GTSNPN and SVGIG (reference sequence). V lost 3 bases and J lost 7; bases outside the gene matches: 5. CDR3 length: 13 amino acids. Measured with immunoSEQ multiplex PCR; TCRdb has only the in-frame clones, and not every one. Of about 66,000 clones listed, 70% to 80% were seen once; the top ten hold over 2%. The clonotype was recovered from a human donor who received a COVID-19 vaccine. The sequenced sample was CD4+ T cells from PBMCs cultured without peptide, obtained after COVID-19 vaccination. The V and J genes are TRBV30 and TRBJ2-4, with 8 bases lining up with TRBD1. In nucleotides, the CDR3 is TGTGCCTGGAGGCTGACAGGGGCGAACATTCAGTACTTC. Translation gives CAWRLTGANIQYF.